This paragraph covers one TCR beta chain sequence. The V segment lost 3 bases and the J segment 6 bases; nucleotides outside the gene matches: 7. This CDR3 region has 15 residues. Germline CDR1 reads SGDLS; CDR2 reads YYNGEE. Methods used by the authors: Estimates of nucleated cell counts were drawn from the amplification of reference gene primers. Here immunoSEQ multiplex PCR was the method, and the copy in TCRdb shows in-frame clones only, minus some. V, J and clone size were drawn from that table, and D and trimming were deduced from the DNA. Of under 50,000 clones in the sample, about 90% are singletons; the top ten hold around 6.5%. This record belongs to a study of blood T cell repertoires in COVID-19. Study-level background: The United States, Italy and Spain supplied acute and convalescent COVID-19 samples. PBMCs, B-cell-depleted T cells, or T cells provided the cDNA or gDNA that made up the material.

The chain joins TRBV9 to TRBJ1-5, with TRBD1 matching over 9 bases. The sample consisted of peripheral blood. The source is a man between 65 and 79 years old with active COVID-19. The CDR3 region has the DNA TGTGCCAGCAGCGATACAGGGGGCACGGGTCAGCCCCAGCATTTT. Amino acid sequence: CASSDTGGTGQPQHF.